This T cell receptor beta chain was recorded in a study of cytomegalovirus exposure and HLA in healthy donors. PCR was performed using 60 Vbeta and 13 Jbeta primers. Sequencing used immunoSEQ multiplex PCR; TCRdb keeps in-frame clones, though not all of them. The sample yields some 200,000 clones, 65% to 85% seen once. Input material: PBMCs. This clonotype was sampled from a man between 50 and 59 years old in good health and CMV-seronegative.

The CDR3 reads CATSREGNSPLHF. The DNA of the CDR3 is TGTGCCACCAGCCGGGAGGGGAATTCACCCCTCCACTTT. This rearrangement joins TRBV15 to TRBJ1-6; D possibly corresponds to TRBD1 (5 bases). There are 13 residues in the CDR3. Germline V gene data show CDR1 as LNHNV and CDR2 as YYDKDF (reference sequence). V was clipped by 5 bases and J by 7 bases, with 9 bases between them.